Listed here are 32 T cell receptor beta chains from one sample, sequenced in a study of OX40 agonist ivuxolimab in advanced cancers. The repertoire was sequenced with immunoSEQ multiplex PCR; TCRdb's copy has only in-frame clones and lacks some. The table has about 77,000 clones, roughly 80% seen once. The material was CD4+ or CD8+ T cells sorted from blood, obtained in a trial of the OX40 agonist ivuxolimab. All receptors come from an adult with an advanced solid tumor such as melanoma, head and neck, liver or kidney cancer.

This clone was detected only once. V and J are TRBV27 and TRBJ2-5; no definite D call. The germline V gene encodes CDR1 MNHEY and CDR2 SMNVEV (reference sequence). The CDR3 length is 13 residues. The V and J ends lost 6 bases and 1 base respectively, with 9 bases between them. The CDR3 protein is CASRLAIQETQYF. CDR3 DNA sequence: TGTGCCAGCAGGTTAGCTATCCAAGAGACCCAGTACTTC.

The V and J genes are TRBV27 and TRBJ2-1; D not certain. CDR1 is MNHEY and CDR2 is SMNVEV in the germline V gene (reference sequence). This CDR3 spans 16 amino acids. The V and J ends lost 4 bases and 1 base respectively, with 14 bases between them. CDR3 sequence reads: CASSSGSLRSYNEQFF. The CDR3 DNA is TGTGCCAGCAGTTCCGGGTCGCTGAGGTCCTACAATGAGCAGTTCTTC.

This clone was seen only a few times. This rearrangement joins TRBV6-1 to TRBJ2-7, with 9 nucleotides matching TRBD1. Germline-derived CDR1 and CDR2 are MNHNS and SASEGT. The CDR3 is 13 amino acids. With 10 bases clipped from V and 3 bases from J, the junction kept 7 bases outside the gene matches. The CDR3, as DNA: TGTGCCACTGGGACAGGGTTTAGCTACGAGCAGTACTTC. This encodes CATGTGFSYEQYF.

The rearrangement uses TRBV18 and TRBJ2-6, with no clear D. Germline CDR1 KGHSH, CDR2 LQKENI. V was trimmed by 3 bases and J by 2 bases, leaving 5 bases between them. CDR3 length equals 14 residues. Here the CDR3 DNA reads TGTGCCAGCTCACCTCCTCCTGGGGCCAACGTCCTGACTTTC. This encodes CASSPPPGANVLTF.

The chain carries TRBV4-3 and TRBJ2-7; perhaps TRBD2 as D (6 bases). Germline assignment: CDR1 LGHNA and CDR2 YSLEER. V lost 1 base and J 0 bases, leaving 13 bases between the germline ends. This CDR3 spans 16 amino acids. Written as DNA, the CDR3 is TGCGCCAGCAGCCAAGGGCCTGGCGGGGACTCCTACGAGCAGTACTTC. Translation: CASSQGPGGDSYEQYF.

This chain uses TRBV6-5 with TRBJ1-5; D perhaps matches TRBD1 (5 bases). The CDR3 is made up of 15 amino acids. CDR1 and CDR2 from the germline V gene are MNHEY and SVGAGI. V gave up 2 bases and J gave up 8 bases, with 16 bases separating them. CDR3 protein: CASSYAGRLLEPQHF. In nucleotides, the CDR3 is TGTGCCAGCAGTTACGCGGGACGCCTGTTGGAGCCCCAGCATTTT.

This clone has more than one count but fewer than ten. This chain joins TRBV7-3 and TRBJ2-1; TRBD2 matches 11 bases. CDR3 length equals 15 residues. The trim removed 0 bases at V and 6 bases at J, leaving 1 base unmatched. Germline lookup yields CDR1 SGHTA and CDR2 FQGTGA. The DNA of the CDR3 is TGTGCCAGCAGCTTAACGGGGACTAGCGGCAATGAGCAGTTCTTC. Protein product: CASSLTGTSGNEQFF. Together with reference TRBV7-3 and TRBJ2-1, the CDR3 gives the full variable domain: GAGVSQTPSNKVTEKGKYVELRCDPISGHTALYWYRQSLGQGPEFLIYFQGTGAADDSGLPNDRFFAVRPEGSVSTLKIQRTERGDSAVYLCASSLTGTSGNEQFFGPGTRLTVL.

This chain uses TRBV11-2 with TRBJ2-7; D not certain. Germline V CDR1 and CDR2: SGHAT, FQNNGV. This CDR3 is 15 amino acids long. The V end lost 1 base, the J end lost 3 bases, and 13 bases lay between the germline ends. CDR3 sequence reads: CASSLAPSMNYEQYF. The CDR3 nucleotides read TGTGCCAGCAGCTTAGCTCCCTCCATGAACTACGAGCAGTACTTC.

CDR3 nucleotides: TGTGCCAGTAGTAGGGGGACAGCAAATGAAAAACTGTTTTTT. This gives the protein CASSRGTANEKLFF. The V gene is TRBV19, the J gene TRBJ1-4; 7 bases line up with TRBD1. The CDR3 length is 14 residues. Trimming removed 4 bases from V and 5 bases from J; junction bases left unmatched: 4. CDR1 and CDR2 (germline): LNHDA, SQIVND (reference sequence).

The chain carries TRBV2 and TRBJ2-5; D is possibly TRBD1 (6 bases). V shed 5 bases and J shed 2 bases, with 15 bases lying between them. CDR1 SNHLY and CDR2 FYNNEI come from the germline V gene. The CDR3 is 15 amino acids. CDR3 nucleotides: TGTGCCAGCAGTTCCCCGGACAGCCAGCAAGAGACCCAGTACTTC. Encoded protein: CASSSPDSQQETQYF.

This clone was found once. V gene TRBV5-6 combines with J gene TRBJ1-1; a weak D match, TRBD1 (6 bases). Germline V gene data show CDR1 as SGHDT and CDR2 as YYEEEE. The CDR3 has 18 amino acids. The V and J ends lost 3 bases and 2 bases respectively, with 23 bases between them. The CDR3 region is CASSYLQGPRQYNTEAFF. In nucleotides, the CDR3 is TGTGCCAGCAGCTACCTACAGGGCCCCCGGCAGTATAACACTGAAGCTTTCTTT.

This chain joins TRBV2 and TRBJ1-1; D is unresolved. Looked up from germline, CDR1 is SNHLY and CDR2 is FYNNEI. The CDR3 totals 14 residues. V lost 3 bases to trimming and J lost 1 base, with 9 bases between them. In DNA form, the CDR3 reads TGTGCCAGCAGTGAGCACTCCCAGAACACTGAAGCTTTCTTT. Its translation: CASSEHSQNTEAFF.

The chain has TRBV7-8 and TRBJ2-5; D is undetermined. From germline, CDR1 is SGHVS and CDR2 FQNEAQ. The CDR3 contains 12 residues. V lost 8 bases, J lost 5 bases, and 12 bases lay in between. In DNA, the CDR3 is TGTGCCAGCGGGAATTCCGGGGAGACCCAGTACTTC. As protein: CASGNSGETQYF.

By its share, this clone is medium-sized. V and J are TRBV28 and TRBJ2-5; perhaps TRBD1 as D (5 bases). V shed 6 bases and J shed 5 bases, with 16 bases lying between them. This CDR3 has 14 residues. Per the germline V gene, CDR1 is MDHEN and CDR2 is SYDVKM. CDR3 bases: TGTGCCAGCAGCCGAGGACAAATGAGGGAGACCCAGTACTTC. Amino acid sequence: CASSRGQMRETQYF.

This chain uses TRBV5-6 with TRBJ1-1; D uncertain. V was cut by 1 base and J by 1 base, with 14 bases left in between. The CDR3 loop spans 16 amino acids. CDR1 is SGHDT and CDR2 is YYEEEE in the germline V gene. Written as DNA, the CDR3 is TGTGCCAGCAGCTTGCTTAGGCTTCTGACGAACACTGAAGCTTTCTTT. Amino acid sequence: CASSLLRLLTNTEAFF.

J is TRBJ2-3 and V is TRBV6-6, with 8 positions matching TRBD2. The ends lost 7 bases at V and 2 bases at J; junction bases unmatched: 11. Germline loops: CDR1 MNHNY, CDR2 SVGAGI (reference sequence). The CDR3 is made up of 16 amino acids. This chain's CDR3 is CASTPYSGEYTDTQYF. The CDR3 DNA reads TGTGCCAGCACACCATATAGCGGGGAATACACAGATACGCAGTATTTT.

This clone was seen just once. The rearrangement joins TRBV19 to TRBJ2-1; the D gene is possibly TRBD2 (6 bases). In germline, CDR1 is LNHDA, CDR2 SQIVND (reference sequence). The CDR3 extends over 16 amino acids. The germline V and J ends were trimmed by 3 bases and 8 bases, with 20 bases remaining between them. CDR3 DNA: TGTGCCAGTAGTATCCTAAACCCCTCATGGGGGGATGAGCAGTTCTTC. Protein product: CASSILNPSWGDEQFF.

This chain joins TRBV30 and TRBJ2-1; a weak D match, TRBD2 (6 bases). Germline loops: CDR1 GTSNPN, CDR2 SVGIG (reference sequence). The V end was cut by 3 bases, the J end by 4 bases, with 10 bases between. This CDR3 contains 13 residues. The CDR3 here is CAWRDYGYNEQFF. CDR3 DNA sequence: TGTGCCTGGAGGGACTACGGTTACAATGAGCAGTTCTTC. The full variable domain, rest sourced from reference TRBV30 and TRBJ2-1, is SQTIHQWPATLVQPVGSPLSLECTVEGTSNPNLYWYRQAAGRGLQLLFYSVGIGQISSEVPQNLSASRPQDRQFILSSKKLLLSDSGFYLCAWRDYGYNEQFFGPGTRLTVL.

The rearrangement uses TRBV5-1 and TRBJ1-2; a weak D match, TRBD1 (5 bases). Germline lookup yields CDR1 SGHRS and CDR2 YFSETQ. CDR3 length: 13 amino acids. V dropped 3 bases and J dropped 8 bases, with 14 bases sitting between them. The CDR3 DNA follows: TGCGCCAGCAGCTCACAGGCCTCAGGGGGCTACACCTTC. Protein sequence: CASSSQASGGYTF.

The chain employs TRBV9 and TRBJ2-7; 7 bases are a match to TRBD1. The ends lost 4 bases at V and 7 bases at J; junction bases unmatched: 17. The CDR3 covers 16 residues. Germline CDR1 and CDR2: SGDLS and YYNGEE. The CDR3 sequence is CASSPQTRDSRREQYF. In nucleotides, the CDR3 is TGTGCCAGCAGCCCCCAAACCAGGGACAGTCGTCGGGAGCAGTACTTC.

This clone has more than one count but fewer than ten. The chain links TRBV19 to TRBJ1-2, with D possibly matching TRBD1 (5 bases). V was cut by 6 bases and J by 4 bases, with 15 bases left in between. Germline lookup yields CDR1 LNHDA and CDR2 SQIVND (reference sequence). There are 14 residues in the CDR3. CDR3 residues: CASRRAGDLYGYTF. In nucleotides, the CDR3 is TGTGCCAGTAGAAGGGCGGGGGACCTCTATGGCTACACCTTC.

J is TRBJ2-1 and V is TRBV28; D possibly corresponds to TRBD1 (7 bases). Germline V gene data show CDR1 as MDHEN and CDR2 as SYDVKM. V gave up 4 bases and J gave up 2 bases, with 15 bases separating them. The CDR3 runs 16 residues. In nucleotides, the CDR3 is TGTGCCAGCAGTTCCGAGACAGGGAGGCCCTACAATGAGCAGTTCTTC. It codes for CASSSETGRPYNEQFF.

This chain uses TRBV11-3 with TRBJ1-1; possible D gene TRBD1, 6 bases. V was clipped by 3 bases and J by 5 bases, with 10 bases between them. The germline V gene encodes CDR1 SGHNT and CDR2 YENEEA. The CDR3 length is 13 residues. The CDR3 DNA reads as TGTGCCAGCAGCTTTGACAGGCTTACTGAAGCTTTCTTT. Translating it yields CASSFDRLTEAFF. Full variable domain (remainder filled in from reference TRBV11-3 and TRBJ1-1): EAGVVQSPRYKIIEKKQPVAFWCNPISGHNTLYWYLQNLGQGPELLIRYENEEAVDDSQLPKDRFSAERLKGVDSTLKIQPAELGDSAVYLCASSFDRLTEAFFGQGTRLTVV.

This rearrangement joins TRBV10-3 to TRBJ2-1, with 11 bases fitting TRBD2. The CDR3 loop spans 17 amino acids. The V gene's germline CDR1 is ENHRY and CDR2 SYGVKD. The V and J ends lost 2 bases and 9 bases, in that order; junction bases with no gene match: 12. CDR3: CAISETTSGGRGSEQFF. The CDR3 nucleotides read TGTGCCATCAGTGAGACTACTAGCGGGGGTAGGGGTAGTGAGCAGTTCTTC.

The J gene is TRBJ1-1, the V gene TRBV5-5; TRBD1 agrees at 9 bases. V shed 2 bases, J shed 7 bases, and the junction held 9 bases outside the gene matches. CDR1 is SGHKS, CDR2 YYEKEE, per germline (reference sequence). The CDR3 totals 15 residues. The CDR3 coding sequence is TGTGCCAGCAGCTTTACAGGGGGCGTCAGAGTTGAAGCTTTCTTT. Encoded protein: CASSFTGGVRVEAFF. Full variable domain (rest looked up from reference TRBV5-5 and TRBJ1-1): DAGVTQSPTHLIKTRGQQVTLRCSPISGHKSVSWYQQVLGQGPQFIFQYYEKEERGRGNFPDRFSARQFPNYSSELNVNALLLGDSALYLCASSFTGGVRVEAFFGQGTRLTVV.

The chain's CDR3 is CASSQAGTFQETQYF. CDR3 bases: TGCGCCAGCAGCCAGGCCGGGACTTTCCAAGAGACCCAGTACTTC. The chain combines TRBV4-1 with TRBJ2-5; TRBD2 might be the D (6 bases). Deletions cut 3 bases from V and 1 base from J, with 12 bases between. The germline gives CDR1 MGHRA, CDR2 YSYEKL. There are 15 residues in the CDR3.

The chain links TRBV7-2 to TRBJ2-5, with unresolved D. CDR1 SGHTA and CDR2 FQGNSA come from the germline V gene. The CDR3 runs to 13 residues. V lost 2 bases and J 1 base, leaving 5 bases between the germline ends. The CDR3 DNA follows: TGTGCCAGCAGCTTATGGGGCCAAGAGACCCAGTACTTC. As protein: CASSLWGQETQYF.

This clone was seen only a few times. This sequence joins TRBV27 and TRBJ1-1; 8 positions match TRBD1. V lost 5 bases, J lost 9 bases, and 17 bases stayed unmatched. This CDR3 region has 16 residues. Germline values: CDR1 MNHEY, CDR2 SMNVEV (reference sequence). CDR3 protein: CASSTTSTGDLGKAFF. Written as DNA, the CDR3 is TGTGCCAGCAGTACCACCTCGACAGGGGACCTCGGGAAAGCTTTCTTT.

The chain recombines TRBV7-3 with TRBJ2-3; 7 positions agree with TRBD2. The junction had 7 bases not matched to a gene; V was cut back by 6 bases and J by 1 base. The CDR3 is made up of 15 amino acids. The germline CDR1 and CDR2 sequences are SGHTA and FQGTGA. The CDR3, as DNA: TGTGCCAGCAGTCTAGGGCTAGCGGGCACAGATACGCAGTATTTT. Amino acid sequence: CASSLGLAGTDTQYF.

The V and J genes are TRBV6-6 and TRBJ2-3; D is uncertain. Germline values: CDR1 MNHNY, CDR2 SVGAGI (reference sequence). Trimming took off 2 bases at V and 3 bases at J, with 9 bases between the two ends. The CDR3 runs 14 residues. CDR3 DNA: TGTGCCAGCAGTTACCTAACAAAGACAGATACGCAGTATTTT. Translated: CASSYLTKTDTQYF.

This rearrangement joins TRBV7-3 to TRBJ1-1, with no clear D. This CDR3 comprises 13 residues. The germline CDR1 and CDR2 sequences are SGHTA and FQGTGA. V was clipped by 6 bases and J by 1 base, with 9 bases between them. This CDR3 is CASSYQGNTEAFF. The CDR3 DNA reads as TGTGCCAGCAGTTATCAAGGGAACACTGAAGCTTTCTTT.

This chain links TRBV10-2 with TRBJ2-7; 8 bases align to TRBD1. Trimming removed 3 bases from V and 6 bases from J; junction bases left unmatched: 4. Germline CDR1 is WSHSY and CDR2 is SAAADI. The CDR3 is 13 residues long. The CDR3 here is CASSDSQGGEQYF. DNA of the CDR3: TGCGCCAGCAGTGATTCACAGGGGGGCGAGCAGTACTTC.